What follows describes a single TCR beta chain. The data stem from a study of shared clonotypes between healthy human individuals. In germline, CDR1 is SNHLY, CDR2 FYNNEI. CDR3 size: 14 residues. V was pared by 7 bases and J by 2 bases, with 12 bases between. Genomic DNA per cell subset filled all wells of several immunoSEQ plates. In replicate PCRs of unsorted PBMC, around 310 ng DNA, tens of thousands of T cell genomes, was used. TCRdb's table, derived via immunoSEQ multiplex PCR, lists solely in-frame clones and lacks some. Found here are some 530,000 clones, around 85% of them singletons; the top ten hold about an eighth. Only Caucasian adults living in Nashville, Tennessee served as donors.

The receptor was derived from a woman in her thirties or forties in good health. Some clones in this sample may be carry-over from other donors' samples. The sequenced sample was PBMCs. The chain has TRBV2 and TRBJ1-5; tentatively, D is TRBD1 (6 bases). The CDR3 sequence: CASTGGRGNQPQHF. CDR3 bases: TGTGCCAGCACCGGGGGCAGGGGCAATCAGCCCCAGCATTTT.